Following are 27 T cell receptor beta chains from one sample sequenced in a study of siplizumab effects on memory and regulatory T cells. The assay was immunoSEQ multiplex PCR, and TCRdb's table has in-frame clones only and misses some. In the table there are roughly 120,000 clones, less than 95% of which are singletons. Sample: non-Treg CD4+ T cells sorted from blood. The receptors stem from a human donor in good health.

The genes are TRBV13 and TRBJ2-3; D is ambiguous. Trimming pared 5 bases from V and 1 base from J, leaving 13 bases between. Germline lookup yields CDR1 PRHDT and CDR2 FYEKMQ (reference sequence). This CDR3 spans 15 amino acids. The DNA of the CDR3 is TGTGCCAGCAGCCTGGACCACACTGGCACAGATACGCAGTATTTT. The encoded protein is CASSLDHTGTDTQYF. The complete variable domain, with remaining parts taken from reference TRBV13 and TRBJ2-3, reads AAGVIQSPRHLIKEKRETATLKCYPIPRHDTVYWYQQGPGQDPQFLISFYEKMQSDKGSIPDRFSAQQFSDYHSELNMSSLELGDSALYFCASSLDHTGTDTQYFGPGTRLTVL.

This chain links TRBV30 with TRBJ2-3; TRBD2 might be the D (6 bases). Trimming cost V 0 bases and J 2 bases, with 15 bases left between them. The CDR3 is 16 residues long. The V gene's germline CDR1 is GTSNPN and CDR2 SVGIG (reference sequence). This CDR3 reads CAWSVLSGTYTDTQYF. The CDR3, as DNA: TGTGCCTGGAGTGTACTCAGTGGGACTTACACAGATACGCAGTATTTT.

The CDR3 is CASSTPPGGRNTDTQYF. In DNA form, the CDR3 reads TGTGCCAGCAGCACCCCTCCAGGGGGAAGGAACACAGATACGCAGTATTTT. V gene TRBV7-3 combines with J gene TRBJ2-3; 7 positions agree with TRBD1. The CDR3 contains 17 residues. The germline gives CDR1 SGHTA, CDR2 FQGTGA. J was trimmed by 2 bases and V by 5 bases; bases with no gene match: 13.

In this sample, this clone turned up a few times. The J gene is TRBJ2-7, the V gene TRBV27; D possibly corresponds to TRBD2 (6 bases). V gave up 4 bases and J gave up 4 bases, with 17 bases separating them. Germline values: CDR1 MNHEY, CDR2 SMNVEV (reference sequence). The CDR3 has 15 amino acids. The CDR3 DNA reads TGTGCCAGCAGTTATTATAGCGGCATATCGTACGAGCAGTACTTC. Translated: CASSYYSGISYEQYF.

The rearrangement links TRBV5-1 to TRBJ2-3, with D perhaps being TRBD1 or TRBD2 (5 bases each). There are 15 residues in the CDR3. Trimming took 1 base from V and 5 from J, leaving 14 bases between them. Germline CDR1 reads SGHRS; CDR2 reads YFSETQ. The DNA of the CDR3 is TGCGCCAGCAGCTTGCCCGGGGCGGTGTTAGATACGCAGTATTTT. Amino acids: CASSLPGAVLDTQYF.

This CDR3 reads CASSPAGLEGYNEQFF. The CDR3 nucleotides are TGTGCCAGCAGTCCAGCAGGACTAGAAGGTTACAATGAGCAGTTCTTC. J is TRBJ2-1 and V is TRBV11-3; TRBD2 agrees at 7 bases. V shed 6 bases and J 4 bases; nucleotides not matched to a gene: 12. CDR3 length equals 16 residues. Germline-derived CDR1 and CDR2 are SGHNT and YENEEA.

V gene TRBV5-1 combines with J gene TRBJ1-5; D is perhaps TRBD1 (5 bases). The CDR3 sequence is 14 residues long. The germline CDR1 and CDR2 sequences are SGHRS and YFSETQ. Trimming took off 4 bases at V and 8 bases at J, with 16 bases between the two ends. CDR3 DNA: TGCGCCAGCAGCCCAATGGGGGGTGCGGAGCCCCAGCATTTT. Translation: CASSPMGGAEPQHF.

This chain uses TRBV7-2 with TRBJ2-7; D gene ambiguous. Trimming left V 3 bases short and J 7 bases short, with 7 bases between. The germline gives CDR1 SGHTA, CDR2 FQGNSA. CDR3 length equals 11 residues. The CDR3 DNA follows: TGTGCCAGCAGCTTGGGGAAGGAGCAGTACTTC. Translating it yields CASSLGKEQYF. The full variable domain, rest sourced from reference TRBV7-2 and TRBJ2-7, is GAGVSQSPSNKVTEKGKDVELRCDPISGHTALYWYRQSLGQGLEFLIYFQGNSAPDKSGLPSDRFSAERTGGSVSTLTIQRTQQEDSAVYLCASSLGKEQYFGPGTRLTVT.

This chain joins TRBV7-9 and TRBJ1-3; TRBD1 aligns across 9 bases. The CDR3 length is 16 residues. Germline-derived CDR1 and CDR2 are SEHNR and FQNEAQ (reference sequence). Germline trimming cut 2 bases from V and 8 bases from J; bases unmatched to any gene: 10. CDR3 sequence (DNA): TGTGCCAGCAGCTTACGACCTGGGACAGGGAAAGACACCATATATTTT. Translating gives CASSLRPGTGKDTIYF. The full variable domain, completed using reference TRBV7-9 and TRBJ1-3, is DTGVSQNPRHKITKRGQNVTFRCDPISEHNRLYWYRQTLGQGPEFLTYFQNEAQLEKSRLLSDRFSAERPKGSFSTLEIQRTEQGDSAMYLCASSLRPGTGKDTIYFGEGSWLTVV.

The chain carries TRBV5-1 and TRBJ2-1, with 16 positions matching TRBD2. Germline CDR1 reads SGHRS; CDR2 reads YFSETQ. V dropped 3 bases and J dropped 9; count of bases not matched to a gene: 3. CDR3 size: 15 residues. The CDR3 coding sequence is TGCGCCAGCAGCTCGGGACTAGCGGGAGGGATTGAGCAGTTCTTC. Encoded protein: CASSSGLAGGIEQFF.

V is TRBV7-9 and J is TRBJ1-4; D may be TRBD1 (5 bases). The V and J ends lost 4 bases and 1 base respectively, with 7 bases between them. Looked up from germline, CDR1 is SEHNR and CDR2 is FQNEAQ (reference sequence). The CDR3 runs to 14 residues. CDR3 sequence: CASSSGVTNEKLFF. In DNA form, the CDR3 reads TGTGCCAGCAGCTCGGGGGTAACTAATGAAAAACTGTTTTTT. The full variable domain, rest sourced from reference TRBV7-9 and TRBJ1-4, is DTGVSQNPRHKITKRGQNVTFRCDPISEHNRLYWYRQTLGQGPEFLTYFQNEAQLEKSRLLSDRFSAERPKGSFSTLEIQRTEQGDSAMYLCASSSGVTNEKLFFGSGTQLSVL.

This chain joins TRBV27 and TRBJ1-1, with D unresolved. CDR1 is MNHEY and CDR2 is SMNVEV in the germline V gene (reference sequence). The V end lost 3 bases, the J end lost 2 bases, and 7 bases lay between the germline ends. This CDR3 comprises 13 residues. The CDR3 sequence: CASSLVVNTEAFF. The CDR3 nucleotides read TGTGCCAGCAGTTTGGTAGTTAACACTGAAGCTTTCTTT.

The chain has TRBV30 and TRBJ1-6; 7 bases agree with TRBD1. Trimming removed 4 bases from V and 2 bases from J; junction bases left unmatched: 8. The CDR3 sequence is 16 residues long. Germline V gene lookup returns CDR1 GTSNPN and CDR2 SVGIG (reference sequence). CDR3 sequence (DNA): TGTGCCTGGATAAGGGACAGATCAGCCTATAATTCACCCCTCCACTTT. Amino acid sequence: CAWIRDRSAYNSPLHF.

The CDR3 protein is CASSPRGQGADGYTF. DNA for the CDR3: TGTGCCAGCAGCCCCCGCGGACAGGGGGCGGATGGCTACACCTTC. The V call is TRBV6-1, the J call TRBJ1-2; 11 nucleotides match TRBD1. J lost 6 bases, V lost 6 bases, and 9 bases had no gene match. Germline-derived CDR1 and CDR2 are MNHNS and SASEGT. This CDR3 has 15 amino acids.

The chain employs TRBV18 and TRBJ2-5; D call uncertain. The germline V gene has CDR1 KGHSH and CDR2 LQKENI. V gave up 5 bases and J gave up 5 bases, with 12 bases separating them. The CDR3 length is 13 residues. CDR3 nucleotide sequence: TGTGCCAGCTCAATCGTCGTGACGGAGACCCAGTACTTC. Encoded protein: CASSIVVTETQYF.

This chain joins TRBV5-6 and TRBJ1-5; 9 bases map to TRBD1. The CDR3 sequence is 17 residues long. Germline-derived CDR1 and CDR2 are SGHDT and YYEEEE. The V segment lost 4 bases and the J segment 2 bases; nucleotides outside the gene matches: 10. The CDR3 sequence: CASSVGTGTKGNQPQHF. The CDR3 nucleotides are TGTGCCAGCAGCGTCGGGACAGGGACTAAGGGCAATCAGCCCCAGCATTTT.

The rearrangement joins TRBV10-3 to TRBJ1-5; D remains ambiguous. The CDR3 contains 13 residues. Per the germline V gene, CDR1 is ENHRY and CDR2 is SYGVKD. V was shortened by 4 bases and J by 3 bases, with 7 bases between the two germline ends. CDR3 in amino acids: CAISGYTNQPQHF. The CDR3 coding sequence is TGTGCCATCAGTGGTTATACCAATCAGCCCCAGCATTTT.

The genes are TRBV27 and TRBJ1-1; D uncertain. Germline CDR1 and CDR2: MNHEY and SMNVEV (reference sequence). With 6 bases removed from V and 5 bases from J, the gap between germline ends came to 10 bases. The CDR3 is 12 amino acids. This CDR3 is CASRNAYTEAFF. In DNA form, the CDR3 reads TGTGCCAGCAGGAATGCGTATACTGAAGCTTTCTTT.

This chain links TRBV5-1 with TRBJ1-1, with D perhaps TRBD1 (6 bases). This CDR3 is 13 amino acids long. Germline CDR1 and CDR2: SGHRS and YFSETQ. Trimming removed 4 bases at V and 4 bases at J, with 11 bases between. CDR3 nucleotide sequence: TGCGCCAGCAGCCAGAGGGGGGGCACTGAAGCTTTCTTT. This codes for CASSQRGGTEAFF.

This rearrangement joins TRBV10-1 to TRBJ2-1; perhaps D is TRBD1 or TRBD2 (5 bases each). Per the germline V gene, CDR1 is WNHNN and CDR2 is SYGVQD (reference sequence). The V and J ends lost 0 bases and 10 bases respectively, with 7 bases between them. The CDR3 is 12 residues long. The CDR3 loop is CASSESRGEQFF. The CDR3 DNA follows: TGCGCCAGCAGTGAGTCGAGGGGAGAGCAGTTCTTC.

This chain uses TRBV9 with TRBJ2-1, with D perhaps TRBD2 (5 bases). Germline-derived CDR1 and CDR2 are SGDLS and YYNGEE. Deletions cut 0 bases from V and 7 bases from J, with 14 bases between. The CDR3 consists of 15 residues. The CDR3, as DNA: TGTGCCAGCAGCGTAGAAGGTTCCTGGAGGAATGAGCAGTTCTTC. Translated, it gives CASSVEGSWRNEQFF.

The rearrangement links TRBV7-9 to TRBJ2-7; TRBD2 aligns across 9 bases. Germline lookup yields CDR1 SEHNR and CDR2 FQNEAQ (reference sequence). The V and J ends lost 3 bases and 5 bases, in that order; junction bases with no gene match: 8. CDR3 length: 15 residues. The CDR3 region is CASSLGGGAIHEQYF. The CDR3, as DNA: TGTGCCAGCAGCTTGGGCGGGGGGGCGATCCACGAGCAGTACTTC.

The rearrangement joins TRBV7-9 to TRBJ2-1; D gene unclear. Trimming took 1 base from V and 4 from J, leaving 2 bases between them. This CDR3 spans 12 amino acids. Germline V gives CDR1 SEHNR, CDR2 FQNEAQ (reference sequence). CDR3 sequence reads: CASSLVYNEQFF. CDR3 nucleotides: TGTGCCAGCAGCTTAGTTTACAATGAGCAGTTCTTC.

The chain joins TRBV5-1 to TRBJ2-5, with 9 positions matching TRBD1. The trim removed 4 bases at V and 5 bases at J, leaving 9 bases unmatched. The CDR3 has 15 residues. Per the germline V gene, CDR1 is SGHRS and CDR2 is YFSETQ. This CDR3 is CASSPHRGQGETQYF. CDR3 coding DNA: TGCGCCAGCAGCCCCCACAGGGGGCAGGGGGAGACCCAGTACTTC. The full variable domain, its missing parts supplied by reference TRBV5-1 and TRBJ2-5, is KAGVTQTPRYLIKTRGQQVTLSCSPISGHRSVSWYQQTPGQGLQFLFEYFSETQRNKGNFPGRFSGRQFSNSRSEMNVSTLELGDSALYLCASSPHRGQGETQYFGPGTRLLVL.

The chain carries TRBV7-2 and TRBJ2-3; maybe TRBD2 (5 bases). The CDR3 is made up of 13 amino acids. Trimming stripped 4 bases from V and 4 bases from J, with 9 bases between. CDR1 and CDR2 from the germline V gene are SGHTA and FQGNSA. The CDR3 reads CASSSRGSDTQYF. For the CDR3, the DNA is TGTGCCAGCAGCTCCCGGGGATCAGATACGCAGTATTTT.

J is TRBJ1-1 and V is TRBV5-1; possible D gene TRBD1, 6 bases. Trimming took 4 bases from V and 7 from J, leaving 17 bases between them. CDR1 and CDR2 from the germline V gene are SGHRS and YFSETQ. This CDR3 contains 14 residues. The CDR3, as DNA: TGCGCCAGCAGCCTGGGGGGCAGTTCGGATGAAGCTTTCTTT. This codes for CASSLGGSSDEAFF. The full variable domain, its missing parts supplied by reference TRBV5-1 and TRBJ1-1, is KAGVTQTPRYLIKTRGQQVTLSCSPISGHRSVSWYQQTPGQGLQFLFEYFSETQRNKGNFPGRFSGRQFSNSRSEMNVSTLELGDSALYLCASSLGGSSDEAFFGQGTRLTVV.

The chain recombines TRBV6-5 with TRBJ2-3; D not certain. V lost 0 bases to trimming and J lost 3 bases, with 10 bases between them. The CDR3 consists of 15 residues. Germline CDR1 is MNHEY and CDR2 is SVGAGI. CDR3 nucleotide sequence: TGTGCCAGCAGTTACTCGTGGCAGTTTACAGATACGCAGTATTTT. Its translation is CASSYSWQFTDTQYF.